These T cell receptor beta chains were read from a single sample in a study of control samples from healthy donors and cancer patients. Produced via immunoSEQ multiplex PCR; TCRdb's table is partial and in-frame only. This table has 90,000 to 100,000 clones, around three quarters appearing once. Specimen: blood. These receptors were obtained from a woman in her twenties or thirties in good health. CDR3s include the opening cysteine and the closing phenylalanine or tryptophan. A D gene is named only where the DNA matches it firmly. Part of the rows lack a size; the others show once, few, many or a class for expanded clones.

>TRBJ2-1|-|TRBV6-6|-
TGTGCCAGCAGTTACTCGAGGCTACAAATCTACAATGAGCAGTTCTTC
CASSYSRLQIYNEQFF
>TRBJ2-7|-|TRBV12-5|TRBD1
TGTGCTAGTGGTTTAGTGACAGGGTCAGGGGAGCAGTACTTC
CASGLVTGSGEQYF
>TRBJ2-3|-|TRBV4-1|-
TGCGCCAGCAGCCACCAAGGCCCGCTAACAGATACGCAGTATTTT
CASSHQGPLTDTQYF
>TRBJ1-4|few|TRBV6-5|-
TGTGCCAGCGCTAGGGACTCCTTCCTTAATGAAAAACTGTTTTTT
CASARDSFLNEKLFF
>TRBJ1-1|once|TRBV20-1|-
TGCAGTGCTAGTGGGGAATGGGTCACTGAAGCTTTCTTT
CSASGEWVTEAFF
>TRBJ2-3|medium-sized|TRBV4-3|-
TGCGCCAGCAGCCAAGGTAGCACGAATACGCAGTATTTT
CASSQGSTNTQYF
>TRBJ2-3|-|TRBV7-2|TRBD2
TGTGCCAGCAGCGCCACGTCCGCGGGGGGTCGTAAAGATACGCAGTATTTT
CASSATSAGGRKDTQYF
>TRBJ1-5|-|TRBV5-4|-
TGTGCCAGCAGCAGCAGGGAGAGCAATCAGCCCCAGCATTTT
CASSSRESNQPQHF
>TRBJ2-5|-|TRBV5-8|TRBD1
TGTGCCAGCAGCTTATCCCAGGGGACAGTGTTTACAGTGAAAGAGACCCAGTACTTC
CASSLSQGTVFTVKETQYF
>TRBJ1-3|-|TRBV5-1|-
TGCGCCAGCAGCTTGGACGGGGGATCTAGTGCCATATATTTT
CASSLDGGSSAIYF
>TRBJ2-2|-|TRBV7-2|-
TGTGCCAGCAGCCCCGGGGTGGGTTCGAGGACCGGGGAGCTGTTTTTT
CASSPGVGSRTGELFF
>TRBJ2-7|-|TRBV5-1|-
TGCGCCAGCAGCTTGGCGTCAGGGCAATCCTACGAGCAGTACTTC
CASSLASGQSYEQYF
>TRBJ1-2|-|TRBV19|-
TGTGCCAGCTCATACCTGGGGGCGCAGAGTTTTGGCTACACCTTC
CASSYLGAQSFGYTF
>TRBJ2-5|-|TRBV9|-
TGTGCCAGCAGCGTAGCTCCTAGCGCCCGTAAGACCCAGTACTTC
CASSVAPSARKTQYF
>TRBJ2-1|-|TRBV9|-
TGTGCCAGCAGCGTAACAGGGATCCCCTACAATGAGCAGTTCTTC
CASSVTGIPYNEQFF
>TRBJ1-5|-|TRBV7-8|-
TGTGCCAGCACCCTTACGGGCGATGGCAATCAGCCCCAGCATTTT
CASTLTGDGNQPQHF
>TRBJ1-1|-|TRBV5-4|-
TGTGCCAGCAGCCCAAGTTACGGTTGGAACACTGAAGCTTTCTTT
CASSPSYGWNTEAFF
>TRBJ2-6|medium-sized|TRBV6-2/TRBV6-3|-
TGTGCCAGCAGCCCCCGAGCTTCTGGGGCCAACGTCCTGACTTTC
CASSPRASGANVLTF
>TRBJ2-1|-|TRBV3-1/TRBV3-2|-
TGTGCCAGCAGCCAAGAATGGCAGGGGGGAAATGAGCAGTTCTTC
CASSQEWQGGNEQFF
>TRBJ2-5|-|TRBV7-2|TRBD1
TGTGCCAGCACCAACGCCGGGACAGCGGTGGGACAGACCCAGTACTTC
CASTNAGTAVGQTQYF
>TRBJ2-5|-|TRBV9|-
TGTGCCAGCAGCGTAACAAGTCAAGAGACCCAGTACTTC
CASSVTSQETQYF
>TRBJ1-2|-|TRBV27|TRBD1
TGTGCCAGCAGTTCGAGGACAGGCTATGGCTACACCTTC
CASSSRTGYGYTF
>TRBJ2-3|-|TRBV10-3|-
TGTGCCATCAGTCCCGGAGGTACAGGGATCACAGATACGCAGTATTTT
CAISPGGTGITDTQYF
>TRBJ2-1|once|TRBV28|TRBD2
TGTGCCAGCAGTTTAGGTAGCGGGGGGAGCTCCTACAATGAGCAGTTCTTC
CASSLGSGGSSYNEQFF
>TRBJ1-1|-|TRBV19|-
TGTGCCAGTAGTATAAGTACGCTTAACACTGAAGCTTTCTTT
CASSISTLNTEAFF
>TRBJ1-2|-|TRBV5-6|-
TGTGCCAGCAGCTTTGGGACCGATTACCGCTATGGCTACACCTTC
CASSFGTDYRYGYTF
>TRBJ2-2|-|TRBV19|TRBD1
TGTGCCAGTAGGGGAACGGGACAGCCAGCGAACACCGGGGAGCTGTTTTTT
CASRGTGQPANTGELFF
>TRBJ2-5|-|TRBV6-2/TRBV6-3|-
TGTGCCAGCAGCGGGGGCGTTAGGGAGACCCAGTACTTC
CASSGGVRETQYF
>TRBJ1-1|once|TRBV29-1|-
TGCAGCGTTGAAGATCTTGTGAGGGAAATGAACACTGAAGCTTTCTTT
CSVEDLVREMNTEAFF
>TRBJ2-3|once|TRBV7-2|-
TGTGCCAGCAGCTTAGAGCCGTCTAGCACAGATACGCAGTATTTT
CASSLEPSSTDTQYF
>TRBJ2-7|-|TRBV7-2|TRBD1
TGTGCCAGCAGCCCAGGGGGCAAGAACGAGCAGTACTTC
CASSPGGKNEQYF
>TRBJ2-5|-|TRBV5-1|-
TGCGCCAGCAGCACCTCGACAGCACCGGGGTTGGAGACCCAGTACTTC
CASSTSTAPGLETQYF
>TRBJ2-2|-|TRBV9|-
TGTGCCAGCAGCTTCAGCAGATCGGAACGACCCAACACCGGGGAGCTGTTTTTT
CASSFSRSERPNTGELFF
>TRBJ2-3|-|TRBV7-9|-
TGTGCCAGCAGCTCCGGGTCCACAGATACGCAGTATTTT
CASSSGSTDTQYF
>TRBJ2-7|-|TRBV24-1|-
TGTGCCACCAGTGATCAGGGGCTCCACGAGCAGTACTTC
CATSDQGLHEQYF
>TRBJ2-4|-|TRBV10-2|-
TGCGCCAGCAGTGACCCTACTACTAGTCTCATTCAGTACTTC
CASSDPTTSLIQYF
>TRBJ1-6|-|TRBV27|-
TGTGCCAGCAGTTTATCGACGGTGGATAATTCACCCCTCCACTTT
CASSLSTVDNSPLHF
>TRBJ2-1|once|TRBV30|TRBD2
TGTGCCTGGACCGGACTAGCAGTATCGGGGGGAGAACGTGCCTACAATGAGCAGTTCTTC
CAWTGLAVSGGERAYNEQFF
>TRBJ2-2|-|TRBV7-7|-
TGTGCCAGCAGGCAGGACAGTCTGGGCACCGGGGAGCTGTTTTTT
CASRQDSLGTGELFF
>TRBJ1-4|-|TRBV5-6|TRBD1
TGTGCCAGCAGCTTGGCGCTGACAGGGGGGGAAAAACTGTTTTTT
CASSLALTGGEKLFF
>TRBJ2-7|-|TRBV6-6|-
TGTGCCAGCACCTTAACCGAACCTTCGGGCATGATATTC
CASTLTEPSGMIF
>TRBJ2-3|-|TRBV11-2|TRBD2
TGTGCCAGCAGCTTGACTAGCGGGGGGATTGGCACAGATACGCAGTATTTT
CASSLTSGGIGTDTQYF
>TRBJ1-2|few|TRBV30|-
TGTGCCTGGACAACGCAACCAGGAGGCTATGGCTACACCTTC
CAWTTQPGGYGYTF